The clone carrying this T cell receptor (beta chain) was seen many times. Its specificity is not known. Researchers barred patients who had uncontrolled infection, other autoimmune disease, pregnancy or lactation. The authors took PBMCs from 10 ml fresh peripheral blood. The sample comes from a study of T cells in Graves' hyperthyroidism and ophthalmopathy. Whole-study findings and limits: In blood, most of the thyroid clonotypes expanded above 0.001 were also present.

V lost 0 bases to trimming and J lost 4 bases, with 10 bases between them. The CDR3 is made up of 15 amino acids. Germline assignment: CDR1 SGHRS and CDR2 YFSETQ. Amplification yielded TCR beta CDR3 regions, with RNA transcripts as the source. HTBI primers were the set used in a first-round RT-PCR of the TCR CDR3. TCRdb re-analysed the multiplex PCR reads in MiXCR, keeping a single row per CDR3 protein. Among around 180,000 distinct CDR3 sequences listed, over 15% were seen once. The V and J genes are TRBV5-1 and TRBJ2-2; D may be TRBD2 (6 bases). The clonotype was recovered from a woman aged 45-59 years with Graves' hyperthyroidism. The sample taken for sequencing was blood. This CDR3 is CASSLEGGSTGELFF. Written as DNA, the CDR3 is TGCGCCAGCAGCTTGGAGGGAGGTAGCACCGGGGAGCTGTTTTTT.